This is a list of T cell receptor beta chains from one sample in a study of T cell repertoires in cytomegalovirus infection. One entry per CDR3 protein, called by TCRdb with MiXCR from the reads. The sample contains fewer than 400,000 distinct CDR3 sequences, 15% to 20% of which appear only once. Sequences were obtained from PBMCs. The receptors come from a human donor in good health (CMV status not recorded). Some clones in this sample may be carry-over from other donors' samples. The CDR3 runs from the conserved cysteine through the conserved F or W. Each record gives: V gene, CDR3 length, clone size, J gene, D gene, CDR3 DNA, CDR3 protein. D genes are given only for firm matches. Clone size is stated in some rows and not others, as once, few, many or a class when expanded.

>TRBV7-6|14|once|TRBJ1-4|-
TGTGCCAGGAGCTTAGGGCAGGGAGGCGAAAAACTGTTTTTT
CARSLGQGGEKLFF
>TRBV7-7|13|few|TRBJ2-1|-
TGTGCCAGCAGCCAGGCGAGTGGGAATGAGCAGTTCTTC
CASSQASGNEQFF
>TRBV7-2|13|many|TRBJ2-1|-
TGTGCCAGCAGCTTTGGGCCCCTCAATGAGCAGTTCTTC
CASSFGPLNEQFF
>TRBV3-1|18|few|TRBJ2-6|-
TGTGCCAGCAGCCAAGGAACGGGAAGGTTCTCTGGGGCCAACGTCCTGACTTTC
CASSQGTGRFSGANVLTF
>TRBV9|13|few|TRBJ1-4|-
TGTGCCAGCAGCCTAGGTATGGATGAAAAACTGTTTTTT
CASSLGMDEKLFF
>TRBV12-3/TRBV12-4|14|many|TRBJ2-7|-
TGTGCCAGCAGCCCGTGGCGCAGGGCAAACGAGCAGTACTTC
CASSPWRRANEQYF
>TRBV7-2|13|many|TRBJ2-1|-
TGTGCCAGCAGCTTAGAATTAGGGGTTGAGCAGTTCTTC
CASSLELGVEQFF
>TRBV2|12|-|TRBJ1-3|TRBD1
TGTGCCACGTCGGGACAGGGAGACACCATATATTTT
CATSGQGDTIYF
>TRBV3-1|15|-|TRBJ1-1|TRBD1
TGTGCCAGCAGTCCAGCCAACAGGGGAGGGACTGAAGCTTTCTTT
CASSPANRGGTEAFF
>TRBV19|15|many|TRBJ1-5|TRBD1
TGTGCCAGTTTCGACAGACAGGGTGGGGATCAGCCCCAGCATTTT
CASFDRQGGDQPQHF
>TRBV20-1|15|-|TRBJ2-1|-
TGCAGTGCTACCGATGGGGCAATCGGCGGAAATGAGCAGTTCTTC
CSATDGAIGGNEQFF
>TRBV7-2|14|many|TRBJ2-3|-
TGTGCCAGCAGCTTAGCGGGATGGTCAGATACGCAGTATTTT
CASSLAGWSDTQYF
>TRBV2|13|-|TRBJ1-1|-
TGTGCCAGCAGTACGGGGCCTTACACTGAAGCTTTCTTT
CASSTGPYTEAFF
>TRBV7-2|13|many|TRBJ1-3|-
TGTGCCAGCAGCGGACAGAAAAGAAACACCATATATTTT
CASSGQKRNTIYF
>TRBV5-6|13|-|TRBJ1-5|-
TGTGCCAGCAGCTGGTCCCCCGGTCAGCCCCAGCATTTT
CASSWSPGQPQHF
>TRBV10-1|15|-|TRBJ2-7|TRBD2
TGCGCCAGCAGTGACCCAGCGGGGGGATCCTACGAGCAGTACTTC
CASSDPAGGSYEQYF
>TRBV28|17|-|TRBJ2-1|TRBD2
TGTGCCAGCAGTTTAAGTAGCGGGGGGGCCTCGGACAATGAGCAGTTCTTC
CASSLSSGGASDNEQFF
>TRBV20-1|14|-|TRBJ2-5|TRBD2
TGCAGTGCTAGTGACGGGGGGGCCGTCGAGACCCAGTACTTC
CSASDGGAVETQYF
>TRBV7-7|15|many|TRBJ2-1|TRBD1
TGTGCCAGCAGCGTCGGGACAGGCCAACTCGATGAGCAGTTCTTC
CASSVGTGQLDEQFF
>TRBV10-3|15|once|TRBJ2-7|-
TGTGCCATCAGTGGGAAAGCGGGACAGCTTCACGAGCAGTACTTC
CAISGKAGQLHEQYF
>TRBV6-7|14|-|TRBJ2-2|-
TGTGCCAGCATAAGGGGACCTCCCCCCGGGGAGCTGTTTTTT
CASIRGPPPGELFF
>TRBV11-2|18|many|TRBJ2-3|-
TGTGCCAGCAGCTTGCGCCCTACGACTGCCTGGGTGGTGGATACGCAGTATTTT
CASSLRPTTAWVVDTQYF
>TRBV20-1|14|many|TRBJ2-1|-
TGCAGTGCTAAAGCCTATTCCCTATACAATGAGCAGTTCTTC
CSAKAYSLYNEQFF
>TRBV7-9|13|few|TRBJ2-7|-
TGTGCCAGCAGCCGGCCGGGAGTCCACGAGCAGTACTTC
CASSRPGVHEQYF